The 22 T cell receptor beta chains below were found in one sample sequenced in a study of blood T cell repertoires in COVID-19. TCRdb keeps only in-frame clones here, not all; method: immunoSEQ multiplex PCR. The sample has hundreds of thousands of clones, about 89% seen once. Sequenced: peripheral blood. These receptors originate from a woman in her 50s with COVID-19, enrolled during active disease.

The V and J genes are TRBV30 and TRBJ1-3; TRBD1 matches at 8 bases. The CDR3 is 13 residues long. With V trimmed by 2 bases and J by 8 bases, 5 bases remained unmatched. Germline-derived CDR1 and CDR2 are GTSNPN and SVGIG (reference sequence). DNA of the CDR3: TGTGCCTGGAGTTCGACAGGGGCGTACACCATATATTTT. It codes for CAWSSTGAYTIYF.

This chain uses TRBV6-5 with TRBJ1-3; D ambiguous. V lost 6 bases, J lost 2 bases, and 14 bases lay in between. The CDR3 length is 15 residues. Germline V gives CDR1 MNHEY, CDR2 SVGAGI. The CDR3 loop is CASRSPGSPGNTIYF. DNA for the CDR3: TGTGCCAGCAGATCCCCAGGATCTCCTGGAAACACCATATATTTT.

V is TRBV24-1 and J is TRBJ2-5; no clear D gene. The length of the CDR3 is 16 residues. Germline V CDR1 and CDR2: KGHDR, SFDVKD. Trimming removed 0 bases at V and 5 bases at J, with 15 bases between. The CDR3 sequence is CATSDLRFGGHETQYF. The CDR3, as DNA: TGTGCCACCAGTGATTTGCGTTTCGGTGGTCACGAGACCCAGTACTTC.

This chain connects TRBV12-3 or TRBV12-4 to TRBJ1-1; D not certain. The V gene lost 4 bases and the J gene lost 1 base, with 7 bases spanning the gap. The CDR3 length is 13 residues. CDR3 residues: CASSWRANTEAFF. Written as DNA, the CDR3 is TGTGCCAGCAGTTGGAGGGCGAACACTGAAGCTTTCTTT.

The rearrangement links TRBV5-6 to TRBJ1-1, with 7 bases matching TRBD1. Germline-derived CDR1 and CDR2 are SGHDT and YYEEEE. After removal of 2 bases from V and 3 bases from J, the junction contained 1 base not matched to a gene. The CDR3 is 13 residues long. CDR3: CASSFGTDTEAFF. The CDR3 bases are TGTGCCAGCAGCTTTGGGACAGACACTGAAGCTTTCTTT. The variable domain in full, with the rest retrieved from reference TRBV5-6 and TRBJ1-1, is DAGVTQSPTHLIKTRGQQVTLRCSPKSGHDTVSWYQQALGQGPQFIFQYYEEEERQRGNFPDRFSGHQFPNYSSELNVNALLLGDSALYLCASSFGTDTEAFFGQGTRLTVV.

This sequence joins TRBV3-1 (or the pseudogene TRBV3-2) and TRBJ2-7; 10 nucleotides agree with TRBD1. CDR3 length: 14 residues. Losses at the gene ends were 5 bases for V and 1 base for J; bases not matched to a gene: 2. Looked up from germline, CDR1 is LGHDT and CDR2 is YNNKEL (reference sequence). The CDR3 sequence: CASSSGQGSYEQYF. DNA of the CDR3: TGTGCCAGCAGCTCGGGACAGGGGTCCTACGAGCAGTACTTC.

In its sample, this clone was seen once. V gene TRBV18 combines with J gene TRBJ1-2; D perhaps matches TRBD1 (6 bases). The CDR3 spans 14 residues. Deletions cut 6 bases from V and 3 bases from J, with 14 bases between. In germline, CDR1 is KGHSH, CDR2 LQKENI. The CDR3 loop is CASSSGDGDYGYTF. The CDR3 DNA reads as TGTGCCAGCTCGTCAGGGGACGGTGACTATGGCTACACCTTC.

The V call is TRBV9, the J call TRBJ2-1; 9 bases are shared with TRBD2. The ends lost 4 bases at V and 5 bases at J; junction bases unmatched: 10. This CDR3 is 16 amino acids long. Germline V gives CDR1 SGDLS, CDR2 YYNGEE. The CDR3, as DNA: TGTGCCAGCAGCTCCACCTTTAGCGGGGGCCACAATGAGCAGTTCTTC. This gives the protein CASSSTFSGGHNEQFF.

This clone was picked up one time. V is TRBV4-1 and J is TRBJ1-2; D is possibly TRBD1 (5 bases). Germline CDR1 MGHRA, CDR2 YSYEKL. Deletions cut 3 bases from V and 4 bases from J, with 12 bases between. This CDR3 is 14 amino acids long. The CDR3 DNA sequence: TGCGCCAGCAGCCACGGGACTTCTATCTATGGCTACACCTTC. Translated: CASSHGTSIYGYTF.

The gene calls are TRBV2 and TRBJ2-3; 11 bases agree with TRBD1. The length of the CDR3 is 14 residues. CDR1 is SNHLY, CDR2 FYNNEI, per germline. V dropped 6 bases and J dropped 6; count of bases not matched to a gene: 5. The CDR3 bases are TGTGCCAGCAGAAGGACAGGGGGCGTGGATACGCAGTATTTT. It translates to CASRRTGGVDTQYF.

This chain joins TRBV6-1 and TRBJ1-2, with 8 bases matching TRBD1. The ends lost 4 bases at V and 3 bases at J; junction bases unmatched: 19. The CDR3 is 19 residues long. Germline CDR1 is MNHNS and CDR2 is SASEGT. In nucleotides, the CDR3 is TGTGCCAGCAGTGTAAATTCGCTTGGACAGGGCCAGAACGACTATGGCTACACCTTC. Translation: CASSVNSLGQGQNDYGYTF.

This clone has just a few counts. This chain uses TRBV11-2 with TRBJ1-1; D is uncertain. CDR3 length equals 13 residues. Germline V gives CDR1 SGHAT, CDR2 FQNNGV. Trimming left V 6 bases short and J 1 base short, with 9 bases between. The chain's CDR3 is CASSQGGNTEAFF. CDR3 coding DNA: TGTGCCAGCAGTCAAGGAGGGAACACTGAAGCTTTCTTT.

This chain joins TRBV9 and TRBJ1-2; 9 bases are a match to TRBD1. The CDR3 extends over 14 amino acids. J was trimmed by 8 bases and V by 6 bases; bases with no gene match: 11. Germline V gives CDR1 SGDLS, CDR2 YYNGEE. The CDR3 bases are TGTGCCAGCACCGCCGGGACAGGGACCTTAGGCTACACCTTC. Translating gives CASTAGTGTLGYTF.

V usage is TRBV2 and J usage is TRBJ1-4; D call uncertain. Deletions cut 5 bases from V and 0 bases from J, with 7 bases between. Germline-derived CDR1 and CDR2 are SNHLY and FYNNEI. This CDR3 is built from 14 residues. The CDR3 loop is CASSRQTTNEKLFF. The DNA of the CDR3 is TGTGCCAGCAGTAGACAAACAACTAATGAAAAACTGTTTTTT.

The rearrangement joins TRBV19 to TRBJ2-1, with 8 bases identical to TRBD1. V gave up 5 bases and J gave up 2 bases; unmatched junction bases: 8. The CDR3 loop spans 16 amino acids. Germline values: CDR1 LNHDA, CDR2 SQIVND (reference sequence). The CDR3 sequence is CASSAMTGAPYNEQFF. For the CDR3, the DNA is TGTGCCAGTAGTGCTATGACAGGGGCCCCCTACAATGAGCAGTTCTTC.

The chain links TRBV6-6 to TRBJ2-5, with D possibly being TRBD1 (7 bases). Trimming cost V 6 bases and J 4 bases, with 15 bases left between them. The germline gives CDR1 MNHNY, CDR2 SVGAGI (reference sequence). CDR3 length: 14 residues. This CDR3 is CASSHQGGRETQYF. The CDR3 nucleotides are TGTGCCAGCAGCCACCAGGGGGGAAGAGAGACCCAGTACTTC.

For this clone: An end of the junction differs from the germline gene, which may be a read error. V usage is TRBV5-1 and J usage is TRBJ2-5; 9 bases are shared with TRBD1. The germline CDR1 and CDR2 sequences are SGHRS and YFSETQ. There are 18 residues in the CDR3. The CDR3 nucleotides are TGCGCCAGCAGGTTGGGGTCCCGTCCGGGACAGGGAGAAGAGACCCAGTACTTC. It specifies CASRLGSRPGQGEETQYF.

The chain couples TRBV7-6 to TRBJ2-5; 13 bases match TRBD2. There are 17 residues in the CDR3. Trimming cost V 4 bases and J 4 bases; bases outside gene matches: 9. Germline CDR1 reads SGHVS; CDR2 reads FNYEAQ. As DNA, the CDR3 is TGTGCCAGCAGCTCCCTAGGACTAGCGGGGGACTCAGAGACCCAGTACTTC. Encoded protein: CASSSLGLAGDSETQYF.

The V call is TRBV24-1, the J call TRBJ1-1; perhaps TRBD1 as D (6 bases). The CDR3 length is 15 residues. Germline loops: CDR1 KGHDR, CDR2 SFDVKD. Trimming removed 6 bases at V and 1 base at J, with 14 bases between. DNA for the CDR3: TGTGCCACCAGTCCAACAGGGAGAAAGAACACTGAAGCTTTCTTT. This translates into CATSPTGRKNTEAFF.

This clone was counted a few times. The chain combines TRBV28 with TRBJ1-1; D not certain. Germline V lookup: CDR1 MDHEN, CDR2 SYDVKM. This CDR3 comprises 13 residues. V was pared by 5 bases and J by 3 bases, with 10 bases between. The CDR3 here is CASSGGGYTEAFF. As DNA, the CDR3 is TGTGCCAGCAGTGGCGGCGGGTACACTGAAGCTTTCTTT.

This clone has a single count. The rearrangement joins TRBV25-1 to TRBJ1-2, with D tentatively TRBD1 (6 bases). CDR1 and CDR2 (germline): MGHDK, SYGVNS. The CDR3 consists of 14 residues. Trimming left V 2 bases short and J 8 bases short, with 15 bases between. CDR3 region: CASSENTGQTGYTF. The CDR3 DNA reads TGTGCCAGCAGTGAAAATACAGGGCAGACGGGCTACACCTTC.

The V and J genes are TRBV9 and TRBJ2-2; 8 bases align to TRBD1. This CDR3 contains 16 residues. Germline lookup yields CDR1 SGDLS and CDR2 YYNGEE. V lost 3 bases, J lost 1 base, and 5 bases stayed unmatched. The CDR3 here is CASSAGQGRNTGELFF. For the CDR3, the DNA is TGTGCCAGCAGCGCCGGACAGGGTCGGAACACCGGGGAGCTGTTTTTT.